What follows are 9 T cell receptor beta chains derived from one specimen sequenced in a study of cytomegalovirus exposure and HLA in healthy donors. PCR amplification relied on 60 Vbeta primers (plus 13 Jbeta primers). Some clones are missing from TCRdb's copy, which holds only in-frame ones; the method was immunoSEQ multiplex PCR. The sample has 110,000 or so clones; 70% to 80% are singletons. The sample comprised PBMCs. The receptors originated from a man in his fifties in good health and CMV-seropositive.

The CDR3 is CASSAGGYNEKLFF. CDR3 nucleotide sequence: TGTGCCAGCAGCGCGGGGGGTTATAATGAAAAACTGTTTTTT. This chain connects TRBV25-1 to TRBJ1-4; the D gene is possibly TRBD1 (5 bases). Trimming removed 6 bases from V and 4 bases from J, with 12 bases in between. The germline V gene has CDR1 MGHDK and CDR2 SYGVNS. This CDR3 is 14 amino acids long.

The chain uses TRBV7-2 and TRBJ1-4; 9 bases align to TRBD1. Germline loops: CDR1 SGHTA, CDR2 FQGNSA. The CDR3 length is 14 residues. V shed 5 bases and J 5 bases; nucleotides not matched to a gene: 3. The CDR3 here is CASSAGTGNEKLFF. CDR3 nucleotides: TGTGCCAGCAGCGCCGGGACAGGGAATGAAAAACTGTTTTTT.

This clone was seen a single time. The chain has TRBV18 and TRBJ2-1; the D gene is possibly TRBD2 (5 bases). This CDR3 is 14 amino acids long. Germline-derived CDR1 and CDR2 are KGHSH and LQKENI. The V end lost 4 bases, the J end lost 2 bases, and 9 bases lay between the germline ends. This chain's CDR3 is CASSLRDTYNEQFF. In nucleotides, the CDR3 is TGTGCCAGCTCACTTCGGGATACCTACAATGAGCAGTTCTTC.

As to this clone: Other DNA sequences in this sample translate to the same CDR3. DNA of the CDR3: TGTGCCAGCTCACCCTCGAGTAACACTGAAGCTTTCTTT. Protein sequence: CASSPSSNTEAFF. This chain joins TRBV18 and TRBJ1-1; D is unclear. The CDR3 is 13 amino acids. The germline V and J ends were trimmed by 3 bases and 2 bases, with 7 bases remaining between them. CDR1 is KGHSH, CDR2 LQKENI, per germline.

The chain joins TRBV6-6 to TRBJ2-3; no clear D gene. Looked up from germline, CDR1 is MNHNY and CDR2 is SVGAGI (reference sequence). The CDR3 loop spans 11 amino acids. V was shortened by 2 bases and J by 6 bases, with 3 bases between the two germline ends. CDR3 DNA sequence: TGTGCCAGCAGTTACCGGGATACGCAGTATTTT. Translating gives CASSYRDTQYF.

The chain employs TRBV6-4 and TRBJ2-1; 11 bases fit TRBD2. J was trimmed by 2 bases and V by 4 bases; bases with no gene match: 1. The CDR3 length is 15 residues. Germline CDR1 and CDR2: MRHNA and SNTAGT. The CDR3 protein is CASSVLAGAYNEQFF. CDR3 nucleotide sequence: TGTGCCAGCAGTGTACTAGCGGGAGCCTACAATGAGCAGTTCTTC.

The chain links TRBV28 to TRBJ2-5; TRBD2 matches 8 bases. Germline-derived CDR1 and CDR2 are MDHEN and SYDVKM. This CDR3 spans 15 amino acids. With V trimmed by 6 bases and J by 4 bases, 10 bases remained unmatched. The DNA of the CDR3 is TGTGCCAGCAGCCCCCGGGAGGGGGGACGAGAGACCCAGTACTTC. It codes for CASSPREGGRETQYF.

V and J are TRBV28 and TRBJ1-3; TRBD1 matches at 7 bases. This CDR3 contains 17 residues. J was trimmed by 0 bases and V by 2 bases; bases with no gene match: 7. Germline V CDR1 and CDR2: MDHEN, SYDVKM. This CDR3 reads CASSLIRTGYSGNTIYF. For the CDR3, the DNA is TGTGCCAGCAGTTTAATCCGGACAGGATACTCTGGAAACACCATATATTTT.

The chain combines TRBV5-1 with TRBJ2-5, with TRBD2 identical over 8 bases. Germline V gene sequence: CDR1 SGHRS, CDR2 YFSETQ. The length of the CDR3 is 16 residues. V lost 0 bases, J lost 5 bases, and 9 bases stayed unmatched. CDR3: CASSLALAGGEETQYF. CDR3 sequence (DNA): TGCGCCAGCAGCTTGGCCTTGGCGGGGGGCGAGGAGACCCAGTACTTC.